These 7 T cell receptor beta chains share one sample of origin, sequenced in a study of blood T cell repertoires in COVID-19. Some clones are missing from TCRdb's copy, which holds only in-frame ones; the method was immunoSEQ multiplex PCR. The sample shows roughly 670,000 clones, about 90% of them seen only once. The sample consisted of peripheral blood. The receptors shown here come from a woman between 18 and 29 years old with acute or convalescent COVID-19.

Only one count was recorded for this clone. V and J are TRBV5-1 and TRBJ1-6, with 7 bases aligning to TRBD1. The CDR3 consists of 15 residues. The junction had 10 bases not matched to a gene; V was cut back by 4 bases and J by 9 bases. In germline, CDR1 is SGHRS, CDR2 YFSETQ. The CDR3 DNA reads TGCGCCAGCAGCGGAACAGGGGCATCGGGTTCACCCCTCCACTTT. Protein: CASSGTGASGSPLHF.

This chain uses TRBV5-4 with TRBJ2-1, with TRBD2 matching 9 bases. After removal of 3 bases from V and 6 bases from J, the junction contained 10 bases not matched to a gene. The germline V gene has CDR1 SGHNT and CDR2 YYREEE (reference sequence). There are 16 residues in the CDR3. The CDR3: CASSSGGRGGLNEQFF. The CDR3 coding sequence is TGTGCCAGCAGCTCTGGAGGGCGGGGGGGCCTCAATGAGCAGTTCTTC.

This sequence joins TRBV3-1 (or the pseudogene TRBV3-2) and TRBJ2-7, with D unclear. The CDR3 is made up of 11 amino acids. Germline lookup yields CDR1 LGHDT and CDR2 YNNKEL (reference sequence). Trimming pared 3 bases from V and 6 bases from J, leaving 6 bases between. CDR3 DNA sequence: TGTGCCAGCAGCCAGGGCAGCGAGCAGTACTTC. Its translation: CASSQGSEQYF.

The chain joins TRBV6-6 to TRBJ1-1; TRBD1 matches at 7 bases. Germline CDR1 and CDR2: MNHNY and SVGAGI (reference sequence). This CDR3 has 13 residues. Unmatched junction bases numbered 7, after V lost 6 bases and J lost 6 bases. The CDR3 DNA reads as TGTGCCAGCAGCTACAGGGGTTGGGCTGAAGCTTTCTTT. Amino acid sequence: CASSYRGWAEAFF.

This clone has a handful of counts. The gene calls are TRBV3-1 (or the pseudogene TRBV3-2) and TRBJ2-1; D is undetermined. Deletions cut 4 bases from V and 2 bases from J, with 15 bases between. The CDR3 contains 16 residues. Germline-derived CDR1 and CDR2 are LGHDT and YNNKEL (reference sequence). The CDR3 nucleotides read TGTGCCAGCAGCCTTAGCCCCAGTCTTCCCTACAATGAGCAGTTCTTC. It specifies CASSLSPSLPYNEQFF.

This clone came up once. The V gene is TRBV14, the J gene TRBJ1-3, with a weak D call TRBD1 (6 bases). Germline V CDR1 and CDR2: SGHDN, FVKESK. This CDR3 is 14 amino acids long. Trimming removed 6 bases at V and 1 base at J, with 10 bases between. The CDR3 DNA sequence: TGTGCCAGCAGTCACAGGGTATCTGGAAACACCATATATTTT. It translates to CASSHRVSGNTIYF.

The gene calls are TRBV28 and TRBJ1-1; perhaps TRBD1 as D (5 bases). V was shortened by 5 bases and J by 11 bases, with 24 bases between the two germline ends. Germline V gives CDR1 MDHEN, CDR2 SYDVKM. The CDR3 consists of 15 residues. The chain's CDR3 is CASSPTHGGIGGAFF. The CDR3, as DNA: TGTGCCAGCAGTCCCACGCATGGGGGTATCGGGGGGGCTTTCTTT.